The 27 T cell receptor beta chains below all came from one sample that was sequenced in a study of T cells in Graves' hyperthyroidism and ophthalmopathy. RNA transcripts were the template for amplifying TCR beta CDR3 regions. First-round RT-PCR targeting the TCR CDR3 was performed with the HTBI primer set. TCRdb independently ran MiXCR on the multiplex PCR reads; one entry per CDR3 protein. Of 400,000 to 500,000 distinct CDR3 sequences listed, around an eighth are singletons. Material for sequencing was blood. Receptors were obtained from a woman younger than 35 with Graves' hyperthyroidism.

In this sample, this clonotype turned up many times. This sequence joins TRBV20-1 and TRBJ2-5, with 8 bases lining up with TRBD2. Germline-derived CDR1 and CDR2 are DFQATT and SNEGSKA (reference sequence). The CDR3 runs to 13 residues. With 7 bases clipped from V and 7 bases from J, the junction kept 11 bases outside the gene matches. CDR3 region: CSVAGNSYGTQYF. DNA of the CDR3: TGCAGTGTAGCGGGGAACTCGTATGGGACCCAGTACTTC.

The gene calls are TRBV2 and TRBJ2-7, with a possible D match to TRBD2 (6 bases). CDR3 length: 13 amino acids. Germline assignment: CDR1 SNHLY and CDR2 FYNNEI. CDR3 loop: CASSEGLAAPHSV. CDR3 DNA: TGTGCCAGCAGTGAAGGATTAGCGGCACCCCATAGCGTC.

The chain joins TRBV25-1 to TRBJ1-2; 11 nucleotides match TRBD1. Germline loops: CDR1 MGHDK, CDR2 SYGVNS. The CDR3 consists of 13 residues. The ends lost 6 bases at V and 8 bases at J; junction bases unmatched: 5. The CDR3 nucleotides read TGTGCCAGCAGCAGGACAGGGGGCGCGGGCTACACCTTC. Protein product: CASSRTGGAGYTF.

Ten or more counts support this clonotype. The chain joins TRBV27 to TRBJ1-1; no reliable D call. Germline V gene data show CDR1 as MNHEY and CDR2 as SMNVEV (reference sequence). The CDR3 spans 15 residues. Trimming left V 8 bases short and J 0 bases short, with 16 bases between. The CDR3 is CASFPQPFMNTEAFF. CDR3 DNA sequence: TGTGCCAGCTTTCCACAGCCGTTCATGAACACTGAAGCTTTCTTT.

The table lists this clonotype with a few counts. This chain joins TRBV12-5 and TRBJ2-5, with no clear D. This CDR3 spans 15 amino acids. V was cut by 7 bases and J by 7 bases, with 22 bases left in between. CDR1 and CDR2 (germline): LGHNT, FRNRAP. The DNA of the CDR3 is TGTGCTAGTGCCCCCCCCCGAGAGGTCGGCCGGACCCAGTACTTC. It is translated as CASAPPREVGRTQYF. The entire variable domain, with the rest obtained from reference TRBV12-5 and TRBJ2-5, is as follows: DARVTQTPRHKVTEMGQEVTMRCQPILGHNTVFWYRQTMMQGLELLAYFRNRAPLDDSGMPKDRFSAEMPDATLATLKIQPSEPRDSAVYFCASAPPREVGRTQYFGPGTRLLVL.

The chain joins TRBV20-1 to TRBJ2-1; 12 bases are shared with TRBD1. Germline trimming cut 3 bases from V and 9 bases from J; bases unmatched to any gene: 6. The CDR3 runs to 14 residues. Germline V gene lookup returns CDR1 DFQATT and CDR2 SNEGSKA (reference sequence). CDR3 bases: TGCAGTGCTAGGCCGGGACAGGGGGCCTTTGAGCAGTTCTTC. Residues: CSARPGQGAFEQFF.

This clonotype was observed many times. The rearrangement links TRBV12-3 or TRBV12-4 to TRBJ2-1, with 10 nucleotides matching TRBD1. With V trimmed by 5 bases and J by 2 bases, 3 bases remained unmatched. CDR3 size: 15 residues. The CDR3 protein is CASSMGTGAYNEQFF. CDR3 nucleotide sequence: TGTGCCAGCAGTATGGGGACAGGGGCCTACAATGAGCAGTTCTTC.

Ten or more counts support this clonotype. This chain links TRBV18 with TRBJ2-5; D possibly corresponds to TRBD2 (6 bases). CDR1 KGHSH and CDR2 LQKENI come from the germline V gene. The V and J ends lost 3 bases and 3 bases respectively, with 20 bases between them. The CDR3 contains 17 residues. CDR3 sequence (DNA): TGTGCCAGCTCACCGGCAGGAGGGATCACTTGGGAAGAGACCCAGTACTTC. Its translation is CASSPAGGITWEETQYF.

This clonotype was counted ten times or more. The J gene is TRBJ1-1, the V gene TRBV29-1; 9 positions match TRBD1. This CDR3 contains 14 residues. Unmatched junction bases numbered 7, after V lost 7 bases and J lost 1 base. Germline V gene lookup returns CDR1 SQVTM and CDR2 ANQGSEA. The CDR3: CSAMDRGSNTEAFF. DNA of the CDR3: TGCAGCGCCATGGACAGGGGCTCGAACACTGAAGCTTTCTTT. The entire variable domain, with the rest obtained from reference TRBV29-1 and TRBJ1-1, is as follows: SAVISQKPSRDICQRGTSLTIQCQVDSQVTMMFWYRQQPGQSLTLIATANQGSEATYESGFVIDKFPISRPNLTFSTLTVSNMSPEDSSIYLCSAMDRGSNTEAFFGQGTRLTVV.

This clonotype was picked up many times. The rearrangement uses TRBV2 and TRBJ1-4, with TRBD1 matching 7 bases. This CDR3 comprises 15 residues. The J segment lost 0 bases and the V segment lost 7 bases, leaving 5 bases of the junction unmatched. Germline V gives CDR1 SNHLY, CDR2 FYNNEI. The CDR3 region has the DNA TGTGCCAGCATAATGGGGACAGCAACTAATGAAAAACTGTTTTTT. This sequence encodes CASIMGTATNEKLFF.

The sample holds many counts of this clonotype. The J gene is TRBJ2-1, the V gene TRBV13; no firm D call. V was clipped by 1 base and J by 9 bases, with 7 bases between them. CDR3 length: 12 amino acids. Germline CDR1 reads PRHDT; CDR2 reads FYEKMQ (reference sequence). For the CDR3, the DNA is TGTGCCAGCAGCTTAGCAGGTTCTGAGCAGTTCTTC. Translation: CASSLAGSEQFF.

This clonotype was seen many times. This chain joins TRBV27 and TRBJ1-1; 7 bases map to TRBD1. The trim removed 1 base at V and 0 bases at J, leaving 5 bases unmatched. The CDR3 is made up of 16 amino acids. Germline CDR1 is MNHEY and CDR2 is SMNVEV (reference sequence). CDR3 sequence (DNA): TGTGCCAGCAGTTTATTCAGGGGGAGGGTGAACACTGAAGCTTTCTTT. It is translated as CASSLFRGRVNTEAFF.

This clonotype was detected ten times or more. The CDR3 loop reads CSVEGQGQGYNEQFF. CDR3 nucleotides: TGCAGCGTTGAGGGGCAGGGACAGGGTTACAATGAGCAGTTCTTC. The rearrangement joins TRBV29-1 to TRBJ2-1; TRBD1 aligns across 9 bases. The CDR3 runs 15 residues. With V trimmed by 3 bases and J by 4 bases, 7 bases remained unmatched. Per germline, CDR1 SQVTM and CDR2 ANQGSEA.

This clonotype was seen many times. The chain joins TRBV5-1 to TRBJ1-1; 7 bases fit TRBD1. The germline V gene has CDR1 SGHRS and CDR2 YFSETQ. The V segment lost 2 bases and the J segment 2 bases; nucleotides outside the gene matches: 3. The CDR3 contains 14 residues. The CDR3 here is CASSFQGENTEAFF. CDR3 coding DNA: TGCGCCAGCAGCTTCCAGGGGGAAAACACTGAAGCTTTCTTT.

This clonotype has a handful of counts. The rearrangement uses TRBV30 and TRBJ1-5, with a possible D match to TRBD1 (5 bases). With 1 base removed from V and 2 bases from J, the gap between germline ends came to 18 bases. Germline V lookup: CDR1 GTSNPN, CDR2 SVGIG (reference sequence). The CDR3 contains 17 residues. As DNA, the CDR3 is TGTGCCTGGAGTGCAATTAGGACCGGGGGTGGCAATCAGCCCCAGCATTTT. It specifies CAWSAIRTGGGNQPQHF.

This rearrangement joins TRBV4-1 to TRBJ1-1; D remains ambiguous. The CDR3 covers 14 residues. With 1 base removed from V and 4 bases from J, the gap between germline ends came to 10 bases. Per the germline V gene, CDR1 is MGHRA and CDR2 is YSYEKL. In DNA form, the CDR3 reads TGCGCCAGCAGCCAAGTGACATTGGCCACTGAAGCTTTCTTT. This translates into CASSQVTLATEAFF.

This clonotype was detected many times. This chain links TRBV28 with TRBJ1-1; a weak D match, TRBD1 (5 bases). Germline V gene data show CDR1 as MDHEN and CDR2 as SYDVKM. Trimming took off 6 bases at V and 3 bases at J, with 8 bases between the two ends. The CDR3 runs to 12 residues. The CDR3 DNA sequence: TGTGCCAGCAGGAGGGGTTACACTGAAGCTTTCTTT. Protein: CASRRGYTEAFF.

This rearrangement joins TRBV11-2 to TRBJ2-7; the match to TRBD2 covers 11 bases. The CDR3 is 14 residues long. J gave up 4 bases and V 6 bases, and 5 bases lay outside the gene matches. The germline gives CDR1 SGHAT, CDR2 FQNNGV. The CDR3 sequence: CASRTSGSWYEQYF. CDR3 DNA: TGTGCCAGCAGAACTAGCGGGAGTTGGTACGAGCAGTACTTC.

The chain carries TRBV4-1 and TRBJ1-3; no reliable D call. Germline V lookup: CDR1 MGHRA, CDR2 YSYEKL. Between the trimmed V and J ends, which lost 1 base and 3 bases, there was a span of 10 bases. CDR3 length equals 15 residues. The CDR3 is CASSQVIGVGNTIYF. Here the CDR3 DNA reads TGCGCCAGCAGCCAAGTGATCGGGGTTGGAAACACCATATATTTT.

This chain links TRBV15 with TRBJ1-1, with D hard to call. V lost 3 bases and J 3 bases, leaving 11 bases between the germline ends. The CDR3 is made up of 14 amino acids. Germline V CDR1 and CDR2: LNHNV, YYDKDF (reference sequence). The CDR3 region is CATSSKTRDTEAFF. The CDR3 nucleotides read TGTGCCACCAGCAGTAAAACCCGGGACACTGAAGCTTTCTTT.

V gene TRBV4-1 combines with J gene TRBJ2-7, with D possibly called TRBD1 or TRBD2 (6 bases each). CDR1 is MGHRA, CDR2 YSYEKL, per germline. The V and J ends lost 4 bases and 3 bases respectively, with 16 bases between them. The CDR3 sequence is 15 residues long. CDR3 sequence (DNA): TGCGCCAGCAGCCCCGCCATGGGGGGCGGCTACGAGCAGTACGTC. It codes for CASSPAMGGGYEQYV.

The chain joins TRBV2 to TRBJ1-2; perhaps TRBD1 as D (6 bases). Trimming removed 5 bases from V and 6 bases from J, with 19 bases in between. This CDR3 contains 15 residues. CDR1 is SNHLY, CDR2 FYNNEI, per germline. In nucleotides, the CDR3 is TGTGCCAGCAGTTACACCACAGGGAGGTCGGATGGCTACACCTTC. Its protein product is CASSYTTGRSDGYTF.

A few counts support this clonotype. This chain connects TRBV11-3 to TRBJ2-7; TRBD2 matches at 10 bases. The V gene end was trimmed by 4 bases and the J gene end by 7 bases; junction bases not matched to a gene: 13. Looked up from germline, CDR1 is SGHNT and CDR2 is YENEEA. This CDR3 contains 16 residues. The CDR3 DNA is TGTGCCAGCAGCTCAGGTAGCGCTAGCGGGAGTGTTGAGCAGTACTTC. Protein product: CASSSGSASGSVEQYF. The variable domain in full, with the rest retrieved from reference TRBV11-3 and TRBJ2-7, is EAGVVQSPRYKIIEKKQPVAFWCNPISGHNTLYWYLQNLGQGPELLIRYENEEAVDDSQLPKDRFSAERLKGVDSTLKIQPAELGDSAVYLCASSSGSASGSVEQYFGPGTRLTVT.

Of note for this clonotype: Possible read error: a much larger clone is one base away. The V gene is TRBV12-3 or TRBV12-4, the J gene TRBJ1-1; TRBD1 matches at 7 bases. The CDR3 runs to 17 residues. Written as DNA, the CDR3 is TGTGCCAGCGGTTTTCAGGGGGTAGAGGATATGAACACTGAAGCTTTCTTT. It yields the protein CASGFQGVEDMNTEAFF.

This clonotype was seen more than once but under ten times. V gene TRBV5-4 combines with J gene TRBJ2-7; 9 nucleotides agree with TRBD1. CDR1 and CDR2 (germline): SGHNT, YYREEE (reference sequence). The CDR3 is made up of 14 amino acids. V lost 4 bases and J lost 3; bases outside the gene matches: 5. CDR3 region: CASSQRTGDYEQYF. CDR3 nucleotides: TGTGCCAGCAGCCAAAGGACAGGGGACTACGAGCAGTACTTC.

This clonotype showed up many times. The chain employs TRBV24-1 and TRBJ2-1; D gene uncertain. Trimming stripped 7 bases from V and 4 bases from J, with 13 bases between. The CDR3 is 14 residues long. Germline CDR1 KGHDR, CDR2 SFDVKD. This CDR3 reads CATSATGLYNEQFF. CDR3 nucleotide sequence: TGTGCCACCAGCGCAACTGGCTTGTACAATGAGCAGTTCTTC.

In this sample, this clonotype turned up many times. This chain links TRBV11-2 with TRBJ2-2; TRBD2 is a possible D gene (7 bases). Germline V gives CDR1 SGHAT, CDR2 FQNNGV. This CDR3 has 17 residues. Trimming removed 8 bases from V and 5 bases from J, with 24 bases in between. The CDR3 coding sequence is TGTGCCAGCGGACAGACAGCGGGATTAGTATATACCGGGGAGCTGTTTTTT. It yields the protein CASGQTAGLVYTGELFF.